The rows below give T cell receptor beta chains drawn from one sample of a study of blood T cells in healthy people across ages. TCRdb reprocessed the 5' RACE reads with MiXCR, giving one entry per CDR3 protein. The data show roughly 500,000 distinct CDR3 sequences, more than 20% seen once. The same data also contributed to another study, on T cells of mothers and their children.

The sequenced material came from blood. These receptors came from a boy aged 10-17 years in good health. The CDR3 runs from the conserved cysteine through the conserved F or W. D genes are given only for firm matches. Clone size is not always given. Where it is, it says once, few, many or a class for expanded clones.

clone_size: few
d_call: TRBD2
v_call: TRBV7-2
j_call: TRBJ2-3
cdr3_aa: CASSFTSGGARDTQYF
cdr3_nt: TGTGCCAGCAGCTTCACTAGCGGGGGGGCTAGAGATACGCAGTATTTT

clone_size: .
d_call: .
v_call: TRBV20-1
j_call: TRBJ2-7
cdr3_aa: CSARHVGVTYERYF
cdr3_nt: TGCAGTGCTCGACACGTGGGAGTCACCTACGAGCGGTACTTC

clone_size: .
d_call: TRBD1
v_call: TRBV20-1
j_call: TRBJ1-6
cdr3_aa: CSARDGTGGSPLHF
cdr3_nt: TGCAGTGCTAGAGATGGGACAGGGGGCTCACCCCTCCACTTT

clone_size: .
d_call: TRBD2
v_call: TRBV5-1
j_call: TRBJ2-3
cdr3_aa: CASRLSGMNTDTQYF
cdr3_nt: TGCGCCAGCAGACTAAGCGGGATGAACACAGATACGCAGTATTTT

clone_size: .
d_call: .
v_call: TRBV9
j_call: TRBJ1-4
cdr3_aa: CASSPDRGGRNEKLFF
cdr3_nt: TGTGCCAGCAGCCCCGACCGGGGGGGCCGGAATGAAAAACTGTTTTTT

clone_size: .
d_call: .
v_call: TRBV20-1
j_call: TRBJ2-7
cdr3_aa: CSASHTDSYEQYF
cdr3_nt: TGCAGTGCTTCCCATACAGATTCCTACGAGCAGTACTTC

clone_size: many
d_call: .
v_call: TRBV4-3
j_call: TRBJ2-5
cdr3_aa: CASSPSYQETQYF
cdr3_nt: TGCGCCAGCAGCCCCTCGTACCAAGAGACCCAGTACTTC

clone_size: .
d_call: .
v_call: TRBV2
j_call: TRBJ2-1
cdr3_aa: CASSEVSPGSGLYNEQFF
cdr3_nt: TGTGCCAGCAGTGAAGTGTCTCCGGGGAGTGGGCTTTACAATGAGCAGTTCTTC

clone_size: few
d_call: TRBD1
v_call: TRBV20-1
j_call: TRBJ2-7
cdr3_aa: CSAKNRGGSHEQYF
cdr3_nt: TGCAGTGCTAAAAACAGGGGCGGCTCCCACGAGCAGTACTTC

clone_size: .
d_call: TRBD2
v_call: TRBV27
j_call: TRBJ2-5
cdr3_aa: CASSLLGRGGPETQYF
cdr3_nt: TGTGCCAGCAGTTTATTGGGGCGGGGGGGCCCCGAGACCCAGTACTTC

clone_size: few
d_call: TRBD2
v_call: TRBV7-2
j_call: TRBJ2-7
cdr3_aa: CASSQIAGGFSYEQYF
cdr3_nt: TGTGCCAGCAGCCAAATAGCGGGAGGGTTCTCCTACGAGCAGTACTTC

clone_size: few
d_call: .
v_call: TRBV28
j_call: TRBJ1-6
cdr3_aa: CASSLGGYSPLHF
cdr3_nt: TGTGCCAGCAGTTTAGGGGGTTATTCACCCCTCCACTTT

clone_size: many
d_call: .
v_call: TRBV7-9
j_call: TRBJ2-7
cdr3_aa: CASSLGSGSYSYEQYF
cdr3_nt: TGTGCCAGCAGCTTAGGTTCGGGGTCTTACTCCTACGAGCAGTACTTC

clone_size: .
d_call: .
v_call: TRBV6-5
j_call: TRBJ1-1
cdr3_aa: CASSYSQGWPEAFF
cdr3_nt: TGTGCCAGCAGTTACTCCCAGGGGTGGCCTGAAGCTTTCTTT

clone_size: few
d_call: .
v_call: TRBV27
j_call: TRBJ2-3
cdr3_aa: CASSFGGLGTDTQYF
cdr3_nt: TGCGCCAGCAGTTTTGGCGGGCTCGGCACAGATACGCAGTATTTT

clone_size: few
d_call: TRBD1
v_call: TRBV9
j_call: TRBJ2-3
cdr3_aa: CAAGTGAHGKTDTQYF
cdr3_nt: TGTGCCGCCGGGACAGGGGCTCATGGGAAGACAGATACGCAGTATTTT

clone_size: few
d_call: TRBD2
v_call: TRBV10-3
j_call: TRBJ2-7
cdr3_aa: CAIRGTGLAGNYEQYF
cdr3_nt: TGTGCCATCAGAGGGACAGGACTAGCGGGGAATTACGAGCAGTACTTC

clone_size: once
d_call: TRBD1
v_call: TRBV20-1
j_call: TRBJ2-6
cdr3_aa: CSARRQGGANVLTF
cdr3_nt: TGCAGTGCTAGACGACAGGGGGGGGCCAACGTCCTGACTTTC

clone_size: .
d_call: .
v_call: TRBV28
j_call: TRBJ2-1
cdr3_aa: CASTYPPIIRDISYNEQFF
cdr3_nt: TGTGCCAGCACCTATCCCCCGATTATCCGGGACATCTCCTACAATGAGCAGTTCTTC

clone_size: .
d_call: .
v_call: TRBV29-1
j_call: TRBJ1-1
cdr3_aa: CSVKGLLNTEAFF
cdr3_nt: TGCAGCGTGAAAGGTCTTCTGAACACTGAAGCTTTCTTT

clone_size: .
d_call: .
v_call: TRBV4-1
j_call: TRBJ1-2
cdr3_aa: CASSQDTLGYGYTF
cdr3_nt: TGCGCCAGCAGCCAAGATACCCTGGGCTATGGCTACACCTTC

clone_size: .
d_call: .
v_call: TRBV12-3/TRBV12-4
j_call: TRBJ1-1
cdr3_aa: CASIFLYGTEAFF
cdr3_nt: TGTGCCAGCATCTTTCTCTACGGGACTGAAGCTTTCTTT

clone_size: few
d_call: .
v_call: TRBV10-3
j_call: TRBJ1-2
cdr3_aa: CASEGDAHRYGYTF
cdr3_nt: TGTGCCTCGGAAGGGGACGCTCACCGCTATGGCTACACCTTC

clone_size: .
d_call: TRBD2
v_call: TRBV3-1
j_call: TRBJ2-1
cdr3_aa: CASSQGPLAANEQFF
cdr3_nt: TGTGCCAGCAGCCAAGGCCCACTAGCGGCAAATGAGCAGTTCTTC

clone_size: few
d_call: .
v_call: TRBV18
j_call: TRBJ2-7
cdr3_aa: CASSPSAGHEQYF
cdr3_nt: TGTGCCAGCTCACCGAGTGCCGGCCATGAGCAGTACTTC

clone_size: .
d_call: TRBD2
v_call: TRBV11-2
j_call: TRBJ2-2
cdr3_aa: CASSPAGGGTGELFF
cdr3_nt: TGTGCCAGCAGCCCAGCCGGCGGGGGCACCGGGGAGCTGTTTTTT

clone_size: .
d_call: .
v_call: TRBV20-1
j_call: TRBJ2-5
cdr3_aa: CSARDPIRGRQYF
cdr3_nt: TGCAGTGCTAGAGATCCTATTCGAGGGAGGCAGTACTTC